This T cell receptor (beta chain) was identified during a study of chemoradiotherapy in HPV16-positive cancers. Study background: Candidate HPV-specific clones and shared TCR motifs came from a couple of HPV16-positive patients.

This clone was seen a handful of times. Its specificity is not known. The junction had 2 bases not matched to a gene; V was cut back by 4 bases and J by 7 bases. The germline gives CDR1 MNHEY, CDR2 SVGAGI. The CDR3 extends over 12 amino acids. The repertoire was sequenced with immunoSEQ multiplex PCR; TCRdb's copy has only in-frame clones and lacks some. The sample records some 2,000 clones, 70% to 90% being singletons. Study findings and constraints: Candidate HPV-specific clones and E7-related TCR motifs grew in tumor during treatment. For HPV16-positive patients, expanding HPV-responsive T cells associated with longer recurrence-free survival. The functional HPV-specific definition rests on just two HPV16-positive patients.

V is TRBV6-5 and J is TRBJ1-2; 8 nucleotides line up with TRBD1. Sequenced here: tumor tissue, sampled from a patient who underwent chemoradiotherapy. This receptor was obtained from a human donor with HPV-associated anogenital cancer. CDR3 nucleotides: TGTGCCAGCAGTTCCACAGGGGGTGGCTACACCTTC. It translates to CASSSTGGGYTF.